This T cell receptor (beta chain) came from a study of cytomegalovirus exposure and HLA in healthy donors. Findings and limits, study-wide: In vitro testing confirmed a few CMV-associated chains as specific for CMV antigens. Usually a TCR sequence was rare, but some public TCRs were found in many donors. Reportedly, diagnosis of cytomegalovirus status by the classifier showed high specificity and sensitivity. V- and J-gene trimming in TCR beta was tied to a missense DCLRE1C variant by an analysis performed later.

This clone showed up just once. What it binds is unknown. This CDR3 spans 16 amino acids. The germline gives CDR1 SGHAT, CDR2 FQNNGV. V trimming: 2 bases; J trimming: 5 bases; junction bases outside the gene matches: 7. PCR used 60 Vbeta primers and 13 Jbeta primers. The repertoire was sequenced with immunoSEQ multiplex PCR; TCRdb's copy has only in-frame clones and lacks some. The sample lists about 250,000 clones, around 90% occurring once. This clonotype originated in a girl aged 2 to 9 in good health and CMV-seronegative. J is TRBJ2-7 and V is TRBV11-2, with TRBD2 identical over 12 bases. Sequences were obtained from PBMCs. Here the CDR3 DNA reads TGTGCCAGCAGCTTATTCCTAGCGGGAGGGCGAGACGAGCAGTACTTC. Translating it yields CASSLFLAGGRDEQYF.